Reported below is one T cell receptor beta chain. The antigen remains undetermined. PCR employed 60 Vbeta and 13 Jbeta primers. Profiled with immunoSEQ multiplex PCR; TCRdb holds only in-frame clones, not every one. The data contain about 200,000 clones, around 79% of them singletons. These data are taken from a study of cytomegalovirus exposure and HLA in healthy donors. General study points: Later work showed greater clonal expansion in HLA-associated TCR beta chains than in equally common others. Across donors, presence/absence analyses took sequencing depth to be roughly uniform.

The sequenced material came from PBMCs. The clonotype was recovered from a woman in her forties or fifties in good health and CMV-seronegative.

CDR3 loop: CATSRTGLLAKNIQYF. In DNA, the CDR3 is TGTGCCACCTCGCGGACAGGGCTCTTAGCCAAAAACATTCAGTACTTC. The V gene is TRBV6-6, the J gene TRBJ2-4; 8 bases line up with TRBD1. V shed 10 bases, J shed 0 bases, and the junction held 11 bases outside the gene matches. This CDR3 is built from 16 residues. Germline V gene data show CDR1 as MNHNY and CDR2 as SVGAGI (reference sequence).